This TCR beta chain was found in a study of blood T cell repertoires in COVID-19. Original data processing: Amplification with reference gene primers provided the estimates of nucleated cell counts. Sequencing used immunoSEQ multiplex PCR; TCRdb keeps in-frame clones, though not all of them. The DNA was the basis for D and trimming; V, J and clone size are from that table. Seen here are some 350,000 clones, around nine tenths observed once, and the top ten hold around 6.6%. Enrollment of patients from Seattle took place during active infection, with longitudinal follow-up. The clonotype originates from a woman in her 70s with COVID-19, enrolled during active disease. Sequencing input: peripheral blood.

CDR3 protein: CASSPGGGYEQYF. DNA for the CDR3: TGTGCCAGCTCCCCAGGGGGGGGCTACGAGCAGTACTTC. This chain joins TRBV18 and TRBJ2-7; perhaps D is TRBD1 or TRBD2 (7 bases each). V was trimmed by 6 bases and J by 3 bases, leaving 12 bases between them. Germline values: CDR1 KGHSH, CDR2 LQKENI. The CDR3 is 13 amino acids. Full variable domain (missing parts from reference TRBV18 and TRBJ2-7): NAGVMQNPRHLVRRRGQEARLRCSPMKGHSHVYWYRQLPEEGLKFMVYLQKENIIDESGMPKERFSAEFPKEGPSILRIQQVVRGDSAAYFCASSPGGGYEQYFGPGTRLTVT.